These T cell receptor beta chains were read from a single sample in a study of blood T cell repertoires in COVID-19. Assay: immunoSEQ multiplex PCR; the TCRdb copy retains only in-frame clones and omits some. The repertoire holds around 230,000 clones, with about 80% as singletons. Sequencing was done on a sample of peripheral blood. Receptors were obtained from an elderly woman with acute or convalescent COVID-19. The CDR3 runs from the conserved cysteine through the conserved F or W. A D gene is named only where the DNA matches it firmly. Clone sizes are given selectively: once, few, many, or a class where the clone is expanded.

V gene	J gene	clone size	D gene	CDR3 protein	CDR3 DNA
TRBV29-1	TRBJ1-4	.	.	CSTSPGDATNEKLFF	TGCAGCACTTCCCCAGGGGACGCCACTAATGAAAAACTGTTTTTT
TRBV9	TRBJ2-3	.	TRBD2	CASSLGSSGGADTQYF	TGTGCCAGCAGCTTAGGTTCTAGCGGGGGGGCAGATACGCAGTATTTT
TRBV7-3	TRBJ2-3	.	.	CASSLTAGRSSGDTQYF	TGTGCCAGCAGCTTAACGGCAGGGCGAAGTTCCGGAGATACGCAGTATTTT
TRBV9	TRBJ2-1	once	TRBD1	CASSPWTGNDEQFF	TGTGCCAGCAGCCCATGGACAGGTAACGATGAGCAGTTCTTC
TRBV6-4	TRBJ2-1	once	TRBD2	CASSSGTTGEQFF	TGTGCCAGCAGTTCCGGGACTACAGGTGAGCAGTTCTTC
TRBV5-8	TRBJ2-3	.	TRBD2	CASSSGLAGASNTDTQYF	TGTGCCAGCAGCTCAGGACTAGCGGGGGCCTCTAACACAGATACGCAGTATTTT
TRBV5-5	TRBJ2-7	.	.	CASSPRHTRYSSYEQYF	TGTGCCAGCAGCCCTCGTCACACGAGGTATTCATCCTACGAGCAGTACTTC
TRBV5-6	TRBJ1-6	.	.	CASSLGRGISPLHF	TGTGCCAGCAGCTTGGGCCGGGGGATTTCACCCCTCCACTTT
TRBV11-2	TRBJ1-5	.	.	CASSLEGSLNQPQHF	TGTGCCAGCAGCTTAGAGGGCAGTCTCAATCAGCCCCAGCATTTT
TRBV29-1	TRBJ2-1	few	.	CSVATGYNEQFF	TGCAGCGTCGCGACAGGTTACAATGAGCAGTTCTTC
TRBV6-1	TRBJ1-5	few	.	CASREAASYSNQPQHF	TGTGCCAGCAGGGAAGCGGCCTCTTATAGCAATCAGCCCCAGCATTTT
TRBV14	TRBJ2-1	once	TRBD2	CASSHRTSGVYNEQFF	TGTGCCAGCAGCCACAGGACTAGCGGGGTATACAATGAGCAGTTCTTC
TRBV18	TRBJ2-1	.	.	CASSMGLNEQFF	TGTGCCAGCTCCATGGGGCTTAATGAGCAGTTCTTC
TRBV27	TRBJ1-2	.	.	CASSFRQGTVGYTF	TGTGCCAGCAGTTTTCGTCAGGGCACGGTTGGCTACACCTTC
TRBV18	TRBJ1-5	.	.	CASSPGANQPQHF	TGTGCCAGCTCACCGGGGGCCAATCAGCCCCAGCATTTT
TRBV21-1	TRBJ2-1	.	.	CASSSGIQRNNEQFF	TGTGCCAGCAGTAGCGGGATCCAGAGGAACAATGAGCAGTTCTTC
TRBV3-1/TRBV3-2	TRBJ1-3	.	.	CASSYPLTGGNTIYF	TGTGCCAGCAGCTACCCCCTAACAGGCGGAAACACCATATATTTT
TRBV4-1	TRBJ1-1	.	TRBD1	CASSPGTGPNTEAFF	TGCGCCAGCAGCCCTGGGACAGGGCCTAACACTGAAGCTTTCTTT
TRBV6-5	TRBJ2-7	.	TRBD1	CASRDRGLPGDEQYF	TGTGCCAGCAGGGACAGGGGTCTCCCAGGGGACGAGCAGTACTTC
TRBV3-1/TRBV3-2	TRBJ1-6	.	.	CASNRVGDGSPLHF	TGTGCCAGCAATCGGGTAGGGGATGGGTCACCCCTCCACTTT
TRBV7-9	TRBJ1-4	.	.	CASSSSSGRTNEKLFF	TGTGCCAGCAGCTCGAGTTCGGGGAGGACGAATGAAAAACTGTTTTTT
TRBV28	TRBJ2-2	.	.	CASSLFPGGSANTGELFF	TGTGCCAGCAGTTTATTTCCCGGGGGATCCGCGAACACCGGGGAGCTGTTTTTT
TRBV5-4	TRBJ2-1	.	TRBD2	CASADSGGLYNEQFF	TGTGCCAGCGCGGACTCGGGGGGACTCTACAATGAGCAGTTCTTC
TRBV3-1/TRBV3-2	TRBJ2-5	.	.	CASSWGGQSETQYF	TGTGCCAGCAGCTGGGGCGGACAGTCCGAGACCCAGTACTTC
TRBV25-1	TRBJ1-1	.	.	CASSVAQGSEAFF	TGTGCCAGCAGTGTCGCTCAGGGCTCTGAAGCTTTCTTT
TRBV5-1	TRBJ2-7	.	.	CASSLAGPPYEQYF	TGCGCCAGCAGCTTGGCTGGGCCCCCCTACGAGCAGTACTTC
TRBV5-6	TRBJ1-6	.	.	CASSFRGSSYNSPLHF	TGTGCCAGCAGCTTCCGCGGAAGCTCCTATAATTCACCCCTCCACTTT
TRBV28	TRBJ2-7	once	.	CASSTGGAPYEQYF	TGTGCCAGCAGTACAGGGGGGGCACCCTACGAGCAGTACTTC
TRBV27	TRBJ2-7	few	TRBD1	CASSLSGTGGEQYF	TGTGCCAGCAGTTTATCCGGGACAGGGGGGGAGCAGTACTTC
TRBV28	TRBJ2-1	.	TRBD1	CASRRRTGKVDEQFF	TGTGCCAGCAGACGTCGGACAGGGAAGGTTGATGAGCAGTTCTTC
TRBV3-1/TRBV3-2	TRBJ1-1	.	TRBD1	CASSPGRQGRVGTEAFF	TGTGCCAGCAGCCCAGGGAGACAGGGAAGGGTAGGCACTGAAGCTTTCTTT
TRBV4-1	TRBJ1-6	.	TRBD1	CASSPRGDNSPLHF	TGCGCCAGCAGCCCCAGGGGGGATAATTCACCCCTCCACTTT
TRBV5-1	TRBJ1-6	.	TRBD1	CASSLDRGSPLHF	TGCGCCAGCAGCTTGGACAGGGGCTCACCCCTCCACTTT
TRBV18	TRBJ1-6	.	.	CASSSTRQDDSPLHF	TGTGCCAGCTCCTCAACCCGGCAGGATGATTCACCCCTCCACTTT
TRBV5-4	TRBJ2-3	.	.	CASSTGTTDTQYF	TGTGCCAGCAGTACAGGGACGACAGATACGCAGTATTTT
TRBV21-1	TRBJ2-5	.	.	CASTRGQGKETQYF	TGTGCCAGCACCAGGGGACAGGGAAAAGAGACCCAGTACTTC
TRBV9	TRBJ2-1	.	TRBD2	CASSVAPRAGNYNEQFF	TGTGCCAGCAGCGTAGCTCCCCGAGCGGGGAATTACAATGAGCAGTTCTTC
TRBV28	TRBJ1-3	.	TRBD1	CASSPRQGSAGNTIYF	TGTGCCAGCAGTCCACGACAGGGTTCCGCTGGAAACACCATATATTTT
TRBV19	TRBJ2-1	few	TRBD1	CASRRDRAMGEQFF	TGTGCCAGTAGGAGAGACAGGGCTATGGGTGAGCAGTTCTTC
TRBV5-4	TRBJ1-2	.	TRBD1	CASSADRVWGYTF	TGTGCCAGCAGCGCTGACAGGGTGTGGGGCTACACCTTC
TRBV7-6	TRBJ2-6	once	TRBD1	CASSRGQISGANVLTF	TGTGCCAGCAGCCGGGGACAGATCTCTGGGGCCAACGTCCTGACTTTC
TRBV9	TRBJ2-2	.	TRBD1	CASSVGWTGWDTGELFF	TGTGCCAGCAGCGTAGGATGGACAGGATGGGACACCGGGGAGCTGTTTTTT
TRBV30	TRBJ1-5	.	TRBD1	CAWSEAQGANQPQHF	TGTGCCTGGAGTGAAGCACAGGGGGCCAATCAGCCCCAGCATTTT
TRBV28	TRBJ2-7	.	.	CASKGGGLYEQYF	TGTGCCAGTAAGGGAGGGGGACTCTACGAGCAGTACTTC
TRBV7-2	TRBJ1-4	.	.	CASSLVARGEKLFF	TGTGCCAGCAGCTTAGTCGCCAGAGGTGAAAAACTGTTTTTT
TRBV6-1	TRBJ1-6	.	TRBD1	CASSEAPGGQTYNSPLHF	TGTGCCAGCAGTGAAGCCCCAGGGGGCCAGACCTATAATTCACCCCTCCACTTT
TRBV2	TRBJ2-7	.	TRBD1	CASSGQGAREQYF	TGTGCCAGCAGTGGACAGGGGGCTCGGGAGCAGTACTTC
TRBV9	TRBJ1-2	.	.	CASSVAGGASVGYTF	TGTGCCAGCAGCGTAGCTGGGGGGGCCTCCGTTGGCTACACCTTC
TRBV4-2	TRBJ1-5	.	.	CASSQPTGSYSNQPQHF	TGTGCCAGCAGCCAACCCACAGGGTCCTATAGCAATCAGCCCCAGCATTTT
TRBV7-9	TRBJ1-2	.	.	CASSPDTYGYTF	TGTGCCAGCAGCCCGGACACTTATGGCTACACCTTC
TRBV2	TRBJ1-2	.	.	CASSEALREHGYTF	TGTGCCAGCAGTGAAGCGCTTCGGGAGCATGGCTACACCTTC
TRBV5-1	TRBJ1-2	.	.	CASRVGVEDYGYTF	TGCGCCAGCAGAGTAGGGGTCGAGGACTATGGCTACACCTTC